The 17 T cell receptor beta chains presented below share a single source sample, sequenced in a study of OX40 agonist ivuxolimab in advanced cancers. TCRdb keeps only in-frame clones here, not all; method: immunoSEQ multiplex PCR. The data contain 60,000 to 100,000 clones, about nine tenths of them singletons. The source material was CD4+ or CD8+ T cells sorted from blood, sampled in a trial of the OX40 agonist ivuxolimab. These TCRs come from an adult with an advanced solid tumor such as melanoma, head and neck, liver or kidney cancer.

The gene calls are TRBV14 and TRBJ1-1; possibly TRBD1 for D (5 bases). CDR1 is SGHDN, CDR2 FVKESK, per germline. The ends were cut back, 3 bases at V and 0 bases at J, with 14 bases in the middle. The CDR3 covers 16 residues. The CDR3 region has the DNA TGTGCCAGCAGCCAGGGGCAGGGTGGCATGAACACTGAAGCTTTCTTT. Amino acids: CASSQGQGGMNTEAFF. The variable domain in full, completed from reference TRBV14 and TRBJ1-1, reads EAGVTQFPSHSVIEKGQTVTLRCDPISGHDNLYWYRRVMGKEIKFLLHFVKESKQDESGMPNNRFLAERTGGTYSTLKVQPAELEDSGVYFCASSQGQGGMNTEAFFGQGTRLTVV.

This clone was found once. V is TRBV7-2 and J is TRBJ1-1, with D possibly being TRBD1 (6 bases). This CDR3 is 14 amino acids long. The V end was cut by 0 bases, the J end by 12 bases, with 17 bases between. The germline V gene has CDR1 SGHTA and CDR2 FQGNSA. The CDR3 here is CASSLAGGPGIPFF. The CDR3 coding sequence is TGTGCCAGCAGCTTAGCTGGGGGGCCAGGGATCCCTTTCTTT.

The chain carries TRBV11-3 and TRBJ2-1; 9 bases match TRBD2. The V and J ends lost 0 bases and 4 bases, in that order; junction bases with no gene match: 4. This CDR3 comprises 16 residues. Germline-derived CDR1 and CDR2 are SGHNT and YENEEA. The CDR3 loop reads CASSLEMTSGYNEQFF. DNA for the CDR3: TGTGCCAGCAGCTTAGAGATGACTAGCGGTTACAATGAGCAGTTCTTC.

This sequence joins TRBV6-5 and TRBJ2-7, with 7 bases aligning to TRBD1. CDR1 is MNHEY, CDR2 SVGAGI, per germline. Trimming removed 8 bases from V and 5 bases from J; junction bases left unmatched: 3. The CDR3 contains 11 residues. As DNA, the CDR3 is TGTGCCAGCCGCAGGGGGAACGAGCAGTACTTC. Amino acids: CASRRGNEQYF.

The chain uses TRBV29-1 and TRBJ1-2; 7 positions agree with TRBD1. The CDR3 runs to 13 residues. V shed 6 bases and J 3 bases; nucleotides not matched to a gene: 7. CDR1 is SQVTM and CDR2 is ANQGSEA in the germline V gene. CDR3 amino acids: CSVRRDSYYGYTF. CDR3 DNA: TGCAGCGTCAGGAGGGACAGCTACTATGGCTACACCTTC.

The J gene is TRBJ1-2, the V gene TRBV10-3; D unresolved. CDR1 is ENHRY and CDR2 is SYGVKD in the germline V gene. The CDR3 extends over 12 amino acids. Deletions cut 8 bases from V and 7 bases from J, with 14 bases between. The CDR3 sequence is CAIVGGIGGYTF. The CDR3 DNA reads TGTGCCATCGTAGGCGGAATCGGTGGCTACACCTTC.

This chain uses TRBV11-3 with TRBJ2-5; D possibly corresponds to TRBD1 (5 bases). Trimming took off 5 bases at V and 7 bases at J, with 11 bases between the two ends. Germline values: CDR1 SGHNT, CDR2 YENEEA. There are 12 residues in the CDR3. CDR3 nucleotides: TGTGCCAGCAGCCCCCACCAGGGGACCCAGTACTTC. It encodes CASSPHQGTQYF.

The chain uses TRBV30 and TRBJ2-3; tentative D call: TRBD1 (6 bases). Germline CDR1 is GTSNPN and CDR2 is SVGIG (reference sequence). V was trimmed by 8 bases and J by 1 base, leaving 10 bases between them. The CDR3 totals 12 residues. The CDR3 sequence is CASRQGTDTQYF. The CDR3 DNA reads TGTGCCAGCAGACAGGGCACAGATACGCAGTATTTT.

The chain has TRBV5-1 and TRBJ2-2; 7 bases fit TRBD2. In germline, CDR1 is SGHRS, CDR2 YFSETQ. This CDR3 comprises 15 residues. Trimming cost V 0 bases and J 1 base; bases outside gene matches: 0. As DNA, the CDR3 is TGCGCCAGCAGCTTGGCTAGCGGGAACACCGGGGAGCTGTTTTTT. Protein product: CASSLASGNTGELFF.

The V and J genes are TRBV6-1 and TRBJ2-2, with 12 bases aligning to TRBD2. The CDR3 is 15 amino acids. Per germline, CDR1 MNHNS and CDR2 SASEGT. After removal of 2 bases from V and 10 bases from J, the junction contained 5 bases not matched to a gene. The CDR3 reads CASSERLAGVQELFF. The DNA for the CDR3 is TGTGCCAGCAGTGAAAGACTAGCGGGAGTACAGGAGCTGTTTTTT.

V and J are TRBV18 and TRBJ2-3, with 9 bases lining up with TRBD2. The germline V gene has CDR1 KGHSH and CDR2 LQKENI. CDR3 length: 16 amino acids. J was trimmed by 3 bases and V by 6 bases; bases with no gene match: 10. CDR3 coding DNA: TGTGCCAGCTCCTCGAGGGCTAGCGGGAAGACAGATACGCAGTATTTT. Encoded protein: CASSSRASGKTDTQYF.

The chain has TRBV2 and TRBJ1-4; maybe TRBD1 (5 bases). Deletions cut 4 bases from V and 0 bases from J, with 9 bases between. The length of the CDR3 is 15 residues. From germline, CDR1 is SNHLY and CDR2 FYNNEI. DNA of the CDR3: TGTGCCAGCAGTGTCTTGGGGGCAACTAATGAAAAACTGTTTTTT. Translation gives CASSVLGATNEKLFF.

The chain recombines TRBV7-2 with TRBJ2-4; 7 bases are shared with TRBD2. V lost 3 bases to trimming and J lost 7 bases; unmatched junction nucleotides: 9. The CDR3 is 15 residues long. CDR1 and CDR2 from the germline V gene are SGHTA and FQGNSA. The CDR3 loop is CASSLQAGRGNIQYF. Written as DNA, the CDR3 is TGTGCCAGCAGCTTGCAGGCGGGGCGGGGGAACATTCAGTACTTC.

The CDR3: CASSFGTSGGDNEQFF. CDR3 sequence (DNA): TGTGCCAGCAGCTTCGGGACTAGCGGAGGTGACAATGAGCAGTTCTTC. The chain links TRBV7-3 to TRBJ2-1; TRBD2 aligns across 11 bases. CDR3 length: 16 residues. With 3 bases clipped from V and 5 bases from J, the junction kept 6 bases outside the gene matches. Germline loops: CDR1 SGHTA, CDR2 FQGTGA.

The V gene is TRBV19, the J gene TRBJ2-3; D gene uncertain. V lost 1 base to trimming and J lost 0 bases, with 5 bases between them. Per germline, CDR1 LNHDA and CDR2 SQIVND (reference sequence). The CDR3 is 14 amino acids. The CDR3 DNA sequence: TGTGCCAGTAGTATAGTTACAAGCACAGATACGCAGTATTTT. This encodes CASSIVTSTDTQYF.

The V call is TRBV5-8, the J call TRBJ1-4; D is ambiguous. CDR3 length equals 16 residues. Trimming removed 5 bases at V and 0 bases at J, with 14 bases between. Germline CDR1 is SGHTS and CDR2 is YDEGEE. CDR3 in DNA: TGTGCCAGCAGTGAGGAGCTAGGTGCAACTAATGAAAAACTGTTTTTT. This gives the protein CASSEELGATNEKLFF.

This clone was recorded once. This chain uses TRBV9 with TRBJ2-1, with unresolved D. CDR3 length: 11 residues. Germline CDR1 and CDR2: SGDLS and YYNGEE. Trimming left V 3 bases short and J 8 bases short, with 6 bases between. The CDR3 reads CASSAMDEQFF. The CDR3 DNA sequence: TGTGCCAGCAGCGCCATGGATGAGCAGTTCTTC. Complete variable domain (other parts from reference TRBV9 and TRBJ2-1): DSGVTQTPKHLITATGQRVTLRCSPRSGDLSVYWYQQSLDQGLQFLIQYYNGEERAKGNILERFSAQQFPDLHSELNLSSLELGDSALYFCASSAMDEQFFGPGTRLTVL.